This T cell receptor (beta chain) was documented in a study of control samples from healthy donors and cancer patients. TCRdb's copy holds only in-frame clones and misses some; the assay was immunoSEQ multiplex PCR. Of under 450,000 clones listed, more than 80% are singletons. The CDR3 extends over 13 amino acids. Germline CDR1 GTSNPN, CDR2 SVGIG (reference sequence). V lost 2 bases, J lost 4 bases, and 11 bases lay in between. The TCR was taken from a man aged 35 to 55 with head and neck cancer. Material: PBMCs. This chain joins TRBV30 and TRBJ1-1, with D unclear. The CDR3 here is CAWSLGGSTEAFF. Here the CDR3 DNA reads TGTGCCTGGAGTCTAGGAGGTTCCACTGAAGCTTTCTTT.